These 24 T cell receptor beta chains share one sample of origin, sequenced in a study of CD8+CD57+ T cells in acquired aplastic anemia. Sequenced patients had shown CD8+CD57+ cell expansion by flow cytometry. CDR3 and TCR beta VDJ profiling relied on a genomic DNA template. TCRdb called the reads again in MiXCR, with one record for every CDR3 protein. The sample has hundreds of thousands of distinct CDR3 sequences; around half are singletons. The specimen sequenced was sorted CD4+, CD8+, or CD8+CD57+ T cells (not recorded which) from PBMCs. The receptors were gathered from a human donor with aplastic anemia.

The V gene is TRBV19, the J gene TRBJ2-7; D possibly corresponds to TRBD2 (5 bases). V was pared by 4 bases and J by 5 bases, with 12 bases between. There are 13 residues in the CDR3. In germline, CDR1 is LNHDA, CDR2 SQIVND (reference sequence). This CDR3 is CASSRGLDHEQYF. The CDR3 DNA reads TGTGCCAGTAGTAGAGGACTTGACCACGAGCAGTACTTC.

As concerns this clonotype: At one end the junction does not follow the germline gene, possibly because of a read error. The CDR3 DNA sequence: TGTGCCAGCAGCCCAACAACGGGCAGGGTACTGAGTTACGCCTTC. Residues: CASSPTTGRVLSYAF. The gene calls are TRBV7-2 and TRBJ1-2, with D possibly being TRBD1 (5 bases). The CDR3 sequence is 15 residues long. The V gene's germline CDR1 is SGHTA and CDR2 FQGNSA.

This clonotype was recorded a few times. The rearrangement joins TRBV6-1 to TRBJ2-1; 11 nucleotides line up with TRBD1. The CDR3 is 14 residues long. Germline V gene lookup returns CDR1 MNHNS and CDR2 SASEGT. Unmatched junction bases numbered 7, after V lost 8 bases and J lost 7 bases. Written as DNA, the CDR3 is TGTGCCAGCGGGGGGACAGGGGGGATTAATGAGCAGTTCTTC. Amino acids: CASGGTGGINEQFF.

The V gene is TRBV2, the J gene TRBJ2-7, with 7 positions matching TRBD1. Germline V gene sequence: CDR1 SNHLY, CDR2 FYNNEI. J was trimmed by 2 bases and V by 3 bases; bases with no gene match: 7. The CDR3 has 15 residues. The CDR3 DNA sequence: TGTGCCAGCAGTGACTTGGGGACAGCCACCTACGAGCAGTACTTC. It is translated as CASSDLGTATYEQYF.

A few counts support this clonotype. The chain couples TRBV20-1 to TRBJ2-5; D may be TRBD1 or TRBD2 (6 bases each). Germline V gene lookup returns CDR1 DFQATT and CDR2 SNEGSKA (reference sequence). Trimming stripped 0 bases from V and 5 bases from J, with 13 bases between. CDR3 length equals 14 residues. CDR3 sequence reads: CSARELGGSETQYF. The CDR3 DNA reads as TGCAGTGCTAGAGAATTAGGGGGGAGTGAGACCCAGTACTTC.

The count of this clonotype is one. The chain recombines TRBV11-1 with TRBJ2-1; the match to TRBD2 covers 7 bases. V lost 5 bases and J lost 9; bases outside the gene matches: 13. The CDR3 is 15 residues long. Germline CDR1 reads SGHAT; CDR2 reads FQDESV (reference sequence). CDR3 bases: TGTGCCAGCAGCCCGTGGGGGGGGTACCTAGGTGAGCAGTTCTTC. Protein sequence: CASSPWGGYLGEQFF.

The sample holds a few counts of this clonotype. J is TRBJ1-2 and V is TRBV13; 10 bases align to TRBD1. Trimming removed 5 bases from V and 5 bases from J; junction bases left unmatched: 14. Looked up from germline, CDR1 is PRHDT and CDR2 is FYEKMQ (reference sequence). The CDR3 covers 17 residues. The CDR3: CASSEAPGTGELYGYTF. In DNA form, the CDR3 reads TGTGCCAGCAGCGAAGCACCTGGGACAGGGGAGTTATATGGCTACACCTTC.

This rearrangement joins TRBV20-1 to TRBJ1-5, with a tentative D call TRBD1 (5 bases). The germline V gene encodes CDR1 DFQATT and CDR2 SNEGSKA (reference sequence). V was clipped by 1 base and J by 14 bases, with 21 bases between them. CDR3 length: 14 amino acids. The CDR3 region has the DNA TGCAGTGCTAGAGGGGGGAAGGAAGCCTACAATGAGCATTTT. It encodes CSARGGKEAYNEHF.

The chain recombines TRBV7-9 with TRBJ2-3, with TRBD2 matching 10 bases. CDR3 length: 19 residues. The V and J ends lost 3 bases and 5 bases, in that order; junction bases with no gene match: 17. CDR1 and CDR2 (germline): SEHNR, FQNEAQ (reference sequence). This chain's CDR3 is CASSFPPRASGGAGDTQYF. The CDR3 nucleotides read TGTGCCAGCAGCTTTCCCCCAAGGGCGAGCGGGGGGGCCGGAGATACGCAGTATTTT.

There are many counts of this clonotype. The rearrangement joins TRBV7-9 to TRBJ2-7; TRBD2 aligns across 8 bases. V dropped 9 bases and J dropped 2; count of bases not matched to a gene: 6. This CDR3 is built from 13 residues. CDR1 is SEHNR and CDR2 is FQNEAQ in the germline V gene (reference sequence). CDR3 in amino acids: CARGAGDPYEQYF. CDR3 sequence (DNA): TGTGCCAGGGGAGCGGGGGATCCCTACGAGCAGTACTTC.

This chain joins TRBV9 and TRBJ1-2, with unresolved D. V was trimmed by 0 bases and J by 6 bases, leaving 9 bases between them. This CDR3 spans 13 amino acids. Germline V lookup: CDR1 SGDLS, CDR2 YYNGEE. The CDR3 loop is CASSVVEIDGYTF. CDR3 nucleotide sequence: TGTGCCAGCAGCGTAGTGGAAATCGATGGCTACACCTTC.

Note on this clonotype: A much larger clone sits a single nucleotide away, making a read error possible. The J gene is TRBJ1-2, the V gene TRBV6-6, with D perhaps TRBD1 (5 bases). The V end was cut by 8 bases, the J end by 6 bases, with 16 bases between. Germline values: CDR1 MNHNY, CDR2 SVGAGI (reference sequence). This CDR3 spans 13 amino acids. This CDR3 reads CASPPPWGNGYTF. The CDR3 region has the DNA TGTGCCAGCCCCCCCCCATGGGGGAATGGCTACACCTTC.

V and J are TRBV29-1 and TRBJ2-3; D may be TRBD1 (6 bases). Looked up from germline, CDR1 is SQVTM and CDR2 is ANQGSEA. The germline V and J ends were trimmed by 8 bases and 5 bases, with 17 bases remaining between them. This CDR3 is 13 amino acids long. The chain's CDR3 is CSSPFGGGDTQYF. The CDR3 region has the DNA TGCAGCTCCCCCTTTGGGGGCGGAGATACGCAGTATTTT.

This clonotype has ten or more counts. The rearrangement links TRBV9 to TRBJ1-2; tentatively, D is TRBD1 (5 bases). Trimming took 4 bases from V and 2 from J, leaving 9 bases between them. Germline values: CDR1 SGDLS, CDR2 YYNGEE. This CDR3 is built from 13 residues. CDR3 in amino acids: CASSWQGNYGYTF. The CDR3 DNA reads as TGTGCCAGCAGCTGGCAGGGAAACTATGGCTACACCTTC. The whole variable domain, remainder taken from reference TRBV9 and TRBJ1-2, is DSGVTQTPKHLITATGQRVTLRCSPRSGDLSVYWYQQSLDQGLQFLIQYYNGEERAKGNILERFSAQQFPDLHSELNLSSLELGDSALYFCASSWQGNYGYTFGSGTRLTVV.

J is TRBJ1-6 and V is TRBV15; 7 positions agree with TRBD1. Germline trimming cut 3 bases from V and 7 bases from J; bases unmatched to any gene: 0. CDR1 LNHNV and CDR2 YYDKDF come from the germline V gene (reference sequence). The CDR3 loop spans 13 amino acids. The CDR3 DNA reads TGTGCCACCAGCAGGGGACAGAATTCACCCCTCCACTTT. Amino acids: CATSRGQNSPLHF.

At least ten counts were recorded for this clonotype. V gene TRBV10-3 combines with J gene TRBJ1-1; D may be TRBD1 (5 bases). The CDR3 spans 12 residues. Trimming removed 10 bases at V and 1 base at J, with 10 bases between. Germline loops: CDR1 ENHRY, CDR2 SYGVKD. The CDR3 reads CATSTGNTEAFF. The CDR3 nucleotides read TGTGCCACCAGCACAGGGAACACTGAAGCTTTCTTT.

A word on this clonotype: This may stem from a read error, because a much larger clone lies one nucleotide away. The gene calls are TRBV9 and TRBJ2-1, with 10 bases matching TRBD2. Trimming removed 4 bases from V and 4 bases from J; junction bases left unmatched: 5. CDR3 size: 15 residues. Germline V gene lookup returns CDR1 SGDLS and CDR2 YYNGEE. CDR3 nucleotides: TGTGCCAGCAGCCTAGCGGGGGAGATATACAATGAGCAGTTCTTC. It encodes CASSLAGEIYNEQFF.

The DNA of the CDR3 is TGTGCCAGCAGCGAAGAGGACAGGGTCACTGAAGCTTTCTTT. It encodes CASSEEDRVTEAFF. V is TRBV7-9 and J is TRBJ1-1; 8 bases map to TRBD1. Germline V gives CDR1 SEHNR, CDR2 FQNEAQ (reference sequence). The CDR3 covers 14 residues. Trimming at V came to 5 bases and at J to 4 bases, leaving 6 bases not matched to a gene. The full variable domain, in which reference TRBV7-9 and TRBJ1-1 provide the parts outside the CDR3, is DTGVSQNPRHKITKRGQNVTFRCDPISEHNRLYWYRQTLGQGPEFLTYFQNEAQLEKSRLLSDRFSAERPKGSFSTLEIQRTEQGDSAMYLCASSEEDRVTEAFFGQGTRLTVV.

This clonotype came up a few times. This chain uses TRBV15 with TRBJ2-1, with TRBD2 matching over 7 bases. V dropped 0 bases and J dropped 12; count of bases not matched to a gene: 8. This CDR3 is 14 amino acids long. From germline, CDR1 is LNHNV and CDR2 YYDKDF (reference sequence). CDR3 coding DNA: TGTGCCACCAGCAGAGAGTGGGAGGGCGCGGTGCAGTTCTTC. Its protein product is CATSREWEGAVQFF. The variable domain in full, with the rest retrieved from reference TRBV15 and TRBJ2-1, is DAMVIQNPRYQVTQFGKPVTLSCSQTLNHNVMYWYQQKSSQAPKLLFHYYDKDFNNEADTPDNFQSRRPNTSFCFLDIRSPGLGDTAMYLCATSREWEGAVQFFGPGTRLTVL.

This clonotype was detected once. This could be a read error, since a much larger clone is one nucleotide away. The chain links TRBV20-1 to TRBJ1-3, with 7 bases aligning to TRBD1. CDR1 and CDR2 (germline): DFQATT, SNEGSKA (reference sequence). J was trimmed by 0 bases and V by 1 base; bases with no gene match: 12. This CDR3 comprises 18 residues. CDR3 loop: CSARGMQGDILSGNTIYF. The CDR3 bases are TGCAGTGCTAGAGGTATGCAGGGGGATATACTCTCTGGAAACACCATATATTTT.

A few counts support this clonotype. The junction departs from the called germline gene at one end, perhaps through a read error. V gene TRBV6-6 combines with J gene TRBJ2-3, with D tentatively TRBD1 (5 bases). CDR1 and CDR2 from the germline V gene are MNHNY and SVGAGI (reference sequence). The CDR3 has 13 amino acids. The CDR3 is CAISGQGGDTQYF. In nucleotides, the CDR3 is TGTGCCATCAGTGGGCAGGGCGGCGATACGCAGTATTTT.

A note on this clonotype: As the CDR3 is not closed by the conserved phenylalanine or tryptophan, this likely results from a read error. Written as DNA, the CDR3 is TGTGCCAGTAGCTCCCGCCTTCGGAGGCAGCCCCAGCATTCT. The encoded protein is CASSSRLRRQPQHS. The rearrangement uses TRBV7-3 and TRBJ1-5; D is unresolved. Germline CDR1 is SGHTA and CDR2 is FQGTGA. The CDR3 runs to 14 residues.

This clonotype came up a few times. This chain uses TRBV4-1 with TRBJ2-5, with unresolved D. The CDR3 is 16 residues long. Between the trimmed V and J ends, which lost 0 bases and 1 base, there was a span of 12 bases. Germline V gives CDR1 MGHRA, CDR2 YSYEKL. CDR3 sequence: CASSQDPPETQETQYF. CDR3 coding DNA: TGCGCCAGCAGCCAAGATCCTCCCGAGACCCAAGAGACCCAGTACTTC.

This clonotype has at least ten counts. The chain's CDR3 is CASSQEGGWVTGELFF. The CDR3 nucleotides read TGTGCCAGCAGCCAAGAAGGCGGTTGGGTGACCGGGGAGCTGTTTTTT. V is TRBV14 and J is TRBJ2-2; D unresolved. Germline assignment: CDR1 SGHDN and CDR2 FVKESK. The CDR3 contains 16 residues. V lost 0 bases and J 5 bases, leaving 13 bases between the germline ends. The full variable domain, in which reference TRBV14 and TRBJ2-2 provide the parts outside the CDR3, is EAGVTQFPSHSVIEKGQTVTLRCDPISGHDNLYWYRRVMGKEIKFLLHFVKESKQDESGMPNNRFLAERTGGTYSTLKVQPAELEDSGVYFCASSQEGGWVTGELFFGEGSRLTVL.